A single sample gave rise to the 29 T cell receptor beta chains below, sequenced in a study of cytomegalovirus exposure and HLA in healthy donors. Primers for the PCR totalled 60 Vbeta and 13 Jbeta. Assay used: immunoSEQ multiplex PCR; TCRdb lists only in-frame clones, some missing. Of around 150,000 clones listed, approximately 80% are singletons. Source material: PBMCs. These receptors were collected from a man aged 35-49 years in good health and CMV-seronegative.

The rearrangement joins TRBV7-3 to TRBJ2-3; 10 nucleotides agree with TRBD2. The germline V gene encodes CDR1 SGHTA and CDR2 FQGTGA. With V trimmed by 5 bases and J by 1 base, 9 bases remained unmatched. The CDR3 is 17 residues long. CDR3 loop: CASSPSRTSGGTDTQYF. DNA for the CDR3: TGTGCCAGCAGCCCGTCCCGCACTAGCGGGGGCACAGATACGCAGTATTTT. Full variable domain (remainder filled in from reference TRBV7-3 and TRBJ2-3): GAGVSQTPSNKVTEKGKYVELRCDPISGHTALYWYRQSLGQGPEFLIYFQGTGAADDSGLPNDRFFAVRPEGSVSTLKIQRTERGDSAVYLCASSPSRTSGGTDTQYFGPGTRLTVL.

This clone has more than one count but fewer than ten. The chain joins TRBV28 to TRBJ2-5; possible D gene TRBD2, 6 bases. This CDR3 is 15 amino acids long. Between the trimmed V and J ends, which lost 6 bases and 2 bases, there was a span of 16 bases. Germline CDR1 and CDR2: MDHEN and SYDVKM. The CDR3, as DNA: TGTGCCAGCAGCTTTGGGCGGGACGTACAAGAGACCCAGTACTTC. This sequence encodes CASSFGRDVQETQYF.

V usage is TRBV6-1 and J usage is TRBJ2-7; 7 nucleotides line up with TRBD2. Germline lookup yields CDR1 MNHNS and CDR2 SASEGT. This CDR3 has 14 amino acids. The junction had 5 bases not matched to a gene; V was cut back by 3 bases and J by 3 bases. CDR3 DNA: TGTGCCAGCAGTGAGGGGGGGAGGGGCTACGAGCAGTACTTC. Translation: CASSEGGRGYEQYF.

The sample holds a few counts of this clone. The chain links TRBV28 to TRBJ1-2, with D possibly being TRBD1 (5 bases). V shed 6 bases and J shed 6 bases, with 14 bases lying between them. The germline V gene encodes CDR1 MDHEN and CDR2 SYDVKM. This CDR3 has 13 residues. CDR3 nucleotides: TGTGCCAGCAGACCCGGGGGGTTGGATGGCTACACCTTC. It is translated as CASRPGGLDGYTF.

This CDR3 is CASIGQGIRNYGYTF. The CDR3 DNA follows: TGTGCCAGCATTGGACAGGGGATCAGAAACTATGGCTACACCTTC. The rearrangement uses TRBV6-1 and TRBJ1-2; 9 bases are a match to TRBD1. CDR1 and CDR2 (germline): MNHNS, SASEGT. The CDR3 has 15 amino acids. The trim removed 7 bases at V and 2 bases at J, leaving 8 bases unmatched.

This clone showed up just once. The chain couples TRBV2 to TRBJ1-4; no clear D gene. The germline V and J ends were trimmed by 7 bases and 2 bases, with 11 bases remaining between them. Germline CDR1 SNHLY, CDR2 FYNNEI. This CDR3 spans 14 amino acids. The CDR3: CASIRRGTNEKLFF. The CDR3 DNA is TGTGCCAGCATACGGCGAGGCACTAATGAAAAACTGTTTTTT.

V usage is TRBV19 and J usage is TRBJ2-2; TRBD1 matches at 8 bases. V shed 5 bases and J 5 bases; nucleotides not matched to a gene: 10. Germline V lookup: CDR1 LNHDA, CDR2 SQIVND (reference sequence). The CDR3 runs 16 residues. CDR3 nucleotide sequence: TGTGCCAGTAGTTCCGGGCAGGGGGCTGGGACCGGGGAGCTGTTTTTT. Protein: CASSSGQGAGTGELFF.

The chain carries TRBV28 and TRBJ2-7; TRBD2 matches at 9 bases. Germline lookup yields CDR1 MDHEN and CDR2 SYDVKM. CDR3 length: 15 amino acids. V was clipped by 7 bases and J by 4 bases; unmatched bases: 11. The CDR3 region is CASNPGGGEGYEQYF. The DNA for the CDR3 is TGTGCCAGCAACCCGGGCGGGGGGGAAGGTTACGAGCAGTACTTC.

This chain connects TRBV28 to TRBJ1-5; D not resolved. Looked up from germline, CDR1 is MDHEN and CDR2 is SYDVKM. This CDR3 contains 12 residues. V gave up 6 bases and J gave up 6 bases, with 9 bases separating them. CDR3 sequence (DNA): TGTGCCAGCAGCAACTACGCTCAGCCCCAGCATTTT. Its protein is CASSNYAQPQHF.

The chain links TRBV11-2 to TRBJ2-2; 11 bases align to TRBD2. Unmatched junction bases numbered 18, after V lost 6 bases and J lost 6 bases. Germline V gene data show CDR1 as SGHAT and CDR2 as FQNNGV. The CDR3 runs 19 residues. The CDR3 DNA follows: TGTGCCAGCAGTCGAATTCTAGCGGGGGGCGGGGCCGTGCCCGGGGAGCTGTTTTTT. Translation: CASSRILAGGGAVPGELFF.

This chain connects TRBV7-2 to TRBJ2-5; 8 positions agree with TRBD1. This CDR3 spans 14 amino acids. Germline trimming cut 5 bases from V and 1 base from J; bases unmatched to any gene: 3. Germline CDR1 and CDR2: SGHTA and FQGNSA. CDR3 sequence: CASSRDRSQETQYF. The DNA for the CDR3 is TGTGCCAGCAGCAGGGACAGGTCCCAAGAGACCCAGTACTTC.

The rearrangement links TRBV10-3 to TRBJ2-5, with TRBD1 matching over 9 bases. The closer fit of TRBJ2-7 to the DNA end suggests the J call may be wrong. Germline CDR1 reads ENHRY; CDR2 reads SYGVKD. The CDR3 length is 12 residues. CDR3 sequence: CATVTGGYEQYF. CDR3 in DNA: TGTGCCACGGTGACAGGGGGCTACGAGCAGTACTTC.

The rearrangement links TRBV7-9 to TRBJ1-4, with TRBD1 matching 8 bases. The length of the CDR3 is 14 residues. Germline-derived CDR1 and CDR2 are SEHNR and FQNEAQ (reference sequence). The V segment lost 6 bases and the J segment 6 bases; nucleotides outside the gene matches: 6. CDR3 nucleotide sequence: TGTGCCAGCAGTCAGGGGGCTGTTTATGAAAAACTGTTTTTT. It translates to CASSQGAVYEKLFF.

The rearrangement uses TRBV14 and TRBJ2-1; D uncertain. V was trimmed by 4 bases and J by 8 bases, leaving 12 bases between them. This CDR3 is built from 13 residues. Germline V CDR1 and CDR2: SGHDN, FVKESK. CDR3: CASSPLSGDEQFF. DNA for the CDR3: TGTGCCAGCAGCCCACTCTCAGGTGATGAGCAGTTCTTC.

The chain combines TRBV5-1 with TRBJ1-2; 9 nucleotides match TRBD1. V gave up 2 bases and J gave up 7 bases; unmatched junction bases: 9. Germline V CDR1 and CDR2: SGHRS, YFSETQ. This CDR3 is 15 amino acids long. CDR3: CASSFDNTGGFGYTF. The CDR3 bases are TGCGCCAGCAGCTTTGACAATACAGGGGGCTTTGGCTACACCTTC.

In its sample, this clone was seen a few times. This rearrangement joins TRBV14 to TRBJ2-7, with D possibly matching TRBD2 (6 bases). The CDR3 runs to 15 residues. The ends were cut back, 2 bases at V and 2 bases at J, with 13 bases in the middle. Germline CDR1 SGHDN, CDR2 FVKESK. CDR3 amino acids: CASSQLAGLTYEQYF. DNA for the CDR3: TGTGCCAGCAGCCAACTTGCGGGGTTAACCTACGAGCAGTACTTC. The full variable domain, in which reference TRBV14 and TRBJ2-7 provide the parts outside the CDR3, is EAGVTQFPSHSVIEKGQTVTLRCDPISGHDNLYWYRRVMGKEIKFLLHFVKESKQDESGMPNNRFLAERTGGTYSTLKVQPAELEDSGVYFCASSQLAGLTYEQYFGPGTRLTVT.

The CDR3 loop is CASSIRPGQANTGELFF. The CDR3 DNA sequence: TGTGCCAGCTCAATTCGCCCGGGACAGGCTAACACCGGGGAGCTGTTTTTT. The rearrangement uses TRBV18 and TRBJ2-2; the match to TRBD1 covers 8 bases. The junction had 10 bases not matched to a gene; V was cut back by 5 bases and J by 2 bases. Germline CDR1 KGHSH, CDR2 LQKENI. The CDR3 is made up of 17 amino acids.

The chain recombines TRBV28 with TRBJ1-5; D gene ambiguous. The CDR3 contains 15 residues. From germline, CDR1 is MDHEN and CDR2 SYDVKM. V was trimmed by 5 bases and J by 1 base, leaving 12 bases between them. CDR3 sequence reads: CASSPPGGSNQPQHF. The DNA for the CDR3 is TGTGCCAGCAGTCCGCCGGGTGGCAGCAATCAGCCCCAGCATTTT.

The rearrangement links TRBV7-8 to TRBJ1-4; possible D gene TRBD1, 6 bases. Germline assignment: CDR1 SGHVS and CDR2 FQNEAQ. CDR3 length: 14 residues. V lost 5 bases, J lost 8 bases, and 15 bases lay in between. CDR3 coding DNA: TGTGCCAGCAGCCCCGGGACATACGAAGAAAAACTGTTTTTT. It translates to CASSPGTYEEKLFF.

In its sample, this clone was seen a few times. The V gene is TRBV27, the J gene TRBJ2-5, with TRBD2 matching 7 bases. J gave up 4 bases and V 2 bases, and 4 bases lay outside the gene matches. CDR3 length: 14 residues. Germline values: CDR1 MNHEY, CDR2 SMNVEV (reference sequence). The CDR3 protein is CASSLGGGGETQYF. CDR3 DNA sequence: TGTGCCAGCAGTTTAGGCGGGGGAGGAGAGACCCAGTACTTC.

This clone was seen more than once but under ten times. The V and J genes are TRBV19 and TRBJ1-2; TRBD1 matches 11 bases. V lost 8 bases, J lost 9 bases, and 17 bases stayed unmatched. CDR3 size: 16 residues. Germline V lookup: CDR1 LNHDA, CDR2 SQIVND (reference sequence). CDR3 nucleotides: TGTGCCAGTCTCCGGACAGGGGGCATTGCCGAAGTTAGCTACACCTTC. As protein: CASLRTGGIAEVSYTF.

Remarks on this clone: The same CDR3 also results from other DNA sequences found in this sample. This sequence joins TRBV5-1 and TRBJ2-1; a possible D gene is TRBD2 (5 bases). In germline, CDR1 is SGHRS, CDR2 YFSETQ. This CDR3 spans 15 amino acids. Trimming left V 0 bases short and J 4 bases short, with 11 bases between. CDR3 sequence (DNA): TGCGCCAGCAGCTTGGAGCTAGCAGGTTACAATGAGCAGTTCTTC. Translation: CASSLELAGYNEQFF.

The chain combines TRBV7-9 with TRBJ2-1, with TRBD1 matching 8 bases. The J segment lost 7 bases and the V segment lost 4 bases, leaving 15 bases of the junction unmatched. The germline CDR1 and CDR2 sequences are SEHNR and FQNEAQ (reference sequence). This CDR3 has 17 residues. CDR3 bases: TGTGCCAGCAGCTCTCTACCAGGGGGCGCGGTCGGGAATGAGCAGTTCTTC. Translating gives CASSSLPGGAVGNEQFF.

V and J are TRBV7-9 and TRBJ2-3; 15 bases line up with TRBD2. V shed 5 bases and J 4 bases; nucleotides not matched to a gene: 7. CDR3 length: 17 residues. CDR1 is SEHNR and CDR2 is FQNEAQ in the germline V gene (reference sequence). The CDR3 nucleotides are TGTGCCAGCAGCGGGTGGACTAGCGGGGGGGCGGCAGATACGCAGTATTTT. Its translation is CASSGWTSGGAADTQYF.

This clone showed up just a few times. The chain links TRBV27 to TRBJ2-3, with 12 nucleotides matching TRBD2. Looked up from germline, CDR1 is MNHEY and CDR2 is SMNVEV (reference sequence). The CDR3 consists of 17 residues. V trimming: 2 bases; J trimming: 6 bases; junction bases outside the gene matches: 9. The CDR3, as DNA: TGTGCCAGCAGTTTACAACCCCTAGCGGGAGGGGAGGATACGCAGTATTTT. Amino acids: CASSLQPLAGGEDTQYF.

The chain combines TRBV28 with TRBJ1-4; D remains unclear. The CDR3 length is 14 residues. CDR1 is MDHEN and CDR2 is SYDVKM in the germline V gene. Trimming cost V 2 bases and J 7 bases, with 11 bases left between them. The CDR3: CASSLTGLVEKLFF. CDR3 bases: TGTGCCAGCAGTTTAACCGGTTTGGTTGAAAAACTGTTTTTT.

The chain uses TRBV19 and TRBJ1-1; 8 bases line up with TRBD1. V trimming: 3 bases; J trimming: 2 bases; junction bases outside the gene matches: 5. Germline-derived CDR1 and CDR2 are LNHDA and SQIVND (reference sequence). The CDR3 has 15 amino acids. The CDR3 DNA sequence: TGTGCCAGTAGTATGGGGACAGGAGCCAACACTGAAGCTTTCTTT. Its protein is CASSMGTGANTEAFF.

CDR3 DNA sequence: TGTGCCAGCAGCAAAGTTGGGATAACAGGGTCAATGAAGGATGGCTACACCTTC. The encoded protein is CASSKVGITGSMKDGYTF. V gene TRBV28 combines with J gene TRBJ1-2, with a possible D match to TRBD1 (6 bases). The CDR3 has 18 amino acids. V was pared by 6 bases and J by 6 bases, with 29 bases between. Germline assignment: CDR1 MDHEN and CDR2 SYDVKM.

The table lists this clone with a count of one. The CDR3 nucleotides read TGTGCCAGCAGCTCCAGTCTGGGAGGTAGCTCCTACAATGAGCAGTTCTTC. Its translation is CASSSSLGGSSYNEQFF. The chain uses TRBV11-2 and TRBJ2-1, with D tentatively TRBD2 (6 bases). Trimming pared 4 bases from V and 0 bases from J, leaving 16 bases between. This CDR3 region has 17 residues. Germline V lookup: CDR1 SGHAT, CDR2 FQNNGV.